The next 30 T cell receptor beta chains were all read from a single sample in a study of CD8+CD57+ T cells in acquired aplastic anemia. It was genomic DNA that served as the template for profiling TCR beta VDJ and CDR3. From the reads, TCRdb called clonotypes with MiXCR, one entry per CDR3 protein. The sample shows 400,000 to 450,000 distinct CDR3 sequences, under 80% of them seen only once. The source material was sorted CD4+, CD8+, or CD8+CD57+ T cells (not recorded which) from PBMCs. These TCRs come from a human donor in good health, serving as a control.

V usage is TRBV2 and J usage is TRBJ1-2; D is uncertain. V lost 1 base, J lost 0 bases, and 9 bases lay in between. The CDR3 has 15 amino acids. Germline-derived CDR1 and CDR2 are SNHLY and FYNNEI. The CDR3 DNA is TGTGCCAGCAGTGAAGAGAGGGAAGCTAACTATGGCTACACCTTC. This sequence encodes CASSEEREANYGYTF.

This clonotype was seen ten or more times. This chain uses TRBV6-5 with TRBJ1-4; perhaps TRBD1 as D (5 bases). The CDR3 runs to 16 residues. The germline CDR1 and CDR2 sequences are MNHEY and SVGAGI. The V gene lost 0 bases and the J gene lost 5 bases, with 13 bases spanning the gap. The CDR3 bases are TGTGCCAGCAGTTACTCTTATGGGACCTTAAATGAAAAACTGTTTTTT. It encodes CASSYSYGTLNEKLFF.

Points on this clonotype: A read error may explain this, as a much larger clone is one base away. The chain carries TRBV30 and TRBJ2-3; no clear D gene. The V end was cut by 3 bases, the J end by 2 bases, with 9 bases between. Germline CDR1 reads GTSNPN; CDR2 reads SVGIG (reference sequence). The CDR3 sequence is 13 residues long. CDR3 in amino acids: CAWSRGATDTQYF. The CDR3 nucleotides are TGTGCCTGGAGCAGAGGAGCCACAGATACGCAGTATTTT.

The sample holds many counts of this clonotype. V usage is TRBV18 and J usage is TRBJ1-1; TRBD1 might be the D (6 bases). This CDR3 region has 14 residues. Per germline, CDR1 KGHSH and CDR2 LQKENI. The V and J ends lost 3 bases and 4 bases respectively, with 12 bases between them. This CDR3 is CASSPVGGGTEAFF. The CDR3 DNA reads as TGTGCCAGCTCACCGGTTGGAGGGGGCACTGAAGCTTTCTTT. Full variable domain (missing parts from reference TRBV18 and TRBJ1-1): NAGVMQNPRHLVRRRGQEARLRCSPMKGHSHVYWYRQLPEEGLKFMVYLQKENIIDESGMPKERFSAEFPKEGPSILRIQQVVRGDSAAYFCASSPVGGGTEAFFGQGTRLTVV.

The rearrangement joins TRBV20-1 to TRBJ1-1; D is possibly TRBD1 (5 bases). Germline CDR1 and CDR2: DFQATT and SNEGSKA (reference sequence). V was clipped by 3 bases and J by 10 bases, with 18 bases between them. This CDR3 spans 13 amino acids. The CDR3 DNA reads as TGCAGTGCTAGGAACCGCGCAGGGAGGGGAGCTTTCTTT. As protein: CSARNRAGRGAFF.

This clonotype has a count of ten or more. This rearrangement joins TRBV12-3 or TRBV12-4 to TRBJ2-1; 9 bases align to TRBD2. V was clipped by 2 bases and J by 6 bases; unmatched bases: 11. The CDR3 runs to 17 residues. The CDR3 coding sequence is TGTGCCAGCAGTTTATCGGTTTCGGCTAGCGGGGTCAATGAGCAGTTCTTC. Translated, it gives CASSLSVSASGVNEQFF.

The J gene is TRBJ2-3, the V gene TRBV24-1, with 8 bases lining up with TRBD2. V dropped 3 bases and J dropped 4; count of bases not matched to a gene: 5. Germline CDR1 reads KGHDR; CDR2 reads SFDVKD. The CDR3 loop spans 15 amino acids. The CDR3 DNA sequence: TGTGCCACCAGTGATCTAGCGGGCGGCCCAGATACGCAGTATTTT. Its protein product is CATSDLAGGPDTQYF.

This clonotype was counted only a few times. A single base separates this from a much larger clone, so it may be a read error. The rearrangement links TRBV4-3 to TRBJ2-2, with D possibly TRBD2 on 5 matching bases. Germline V CDR1 and CDR2: LGHNA, YSLEER. This CDR3 is built from 15 residues. The CDR3 loop reads CASSQVAANTGELLF. CDR3 DNA: TGCGCCAGCAGCCAAGTCGCGGCGAACACCGGGGAGCTGCTTTTT.

This clonotype was detected many times. J is TRBJ2-7 and V is TRBV30; 8 bases match TRBD1. The CDR3 runs to 15 residues. Germline V CDR1 and CDR2: GTSNPN, SVGIG (reference sequence). The junction had 5 bases not matched to a gene; V was cut back by 0 bases and J by 1 base. CDR3 sequence reads: CAWSVPGQGSYEQYF. The CDR3 bases are TGTGCCTGGAGTGTACCCGGACAGGGATCCTACGAGCAGTACTTC.

The chain employs TRBV20-1 and TRBJ2-7; D possibly uses TRBD1 or TRBD2 (7 bases each). Per the germline V gene, CDR1 is DFQATT and CDR2 is SNEGSKA (reference sequence). CDR3 length: 13 residues. V gave up 3 bases and J gave up 7 bases, with 16 bases separating them. The CDR3 spells CSASRGTMGEQYF. The CDR3 DNA is TGCAGTGCTAGCAGGGGGACTATGGGGGAGCAGTACTTC.

The CDR3 DNA follows: TGTGCCAGCAGTCCAACGACTGGCGGCTACACCTTC. It yields the protein CASSPTTGGYTF. J is TRBJ1-2 and V is TRBV12-3 or TRBV12-4, with D unclear. V was shortened by 5 bases and J by 8 bases, with 12 bases between the two germline ends. The CDR3 is made up of 12 amino acids.

J is TRBJ1-4 and V is TRBV29-1, with D perhaps matching TRBD1 (5 bases). The CDR3 loop spans 14 amino acids. Germline V CDR1 and CDR2: SQVTM, ANQGSEA. CDR3 nucleotides: TGCGCCTATAGTGGGGCGGAAGGGACGTCAAAACTGTTTTTT. Translation: CAYSGAEGTSKLFF.

The chain couples TRBV20-1 to TRBJ1-5; D ambiguous. The CDR3 runs 13 residues. V shed 6 bases and J shed 11 bases, with 20 bases lying between them. The germline V gene encodes CDR1 DFQATT and CDR2 SNEGSKA (reference sequence). Here the CDR3 reads CSALFGGQYSQHF. CDR3 nucleotides: TGCAGTGCCCTATTTGGCGGCCAGTACTCCCAGCATTTT.

To note about this clonotype: Without the conserved terminal phenylalanine or tryptophan, this CDR3 likely stems from a read error. It is unclear where the CDR3 begins or ends on the DNA, so no DNA is shown, and the CDR3 is as TCRdb lists it. The chain has TRBV10-1 and TRBJ1-6. The CDR3 numbers 15 amino acids, ends counted. Looked up from germline, CDR1 is WNHNN and CDR2 is SYGVQD (reference sequence). The CDR3 spells CASSEPGDSPFHFGN.

V and J are TRBV25-1 and TRBJ1-4; D gene ambiguous. This CDR3 has 14 amino acids. Germline lookup yields CDR1 MGHDK and CDR2 SYGVNS. V lost 7 bases, J lost 8 bases, and 17 bases lay in between. The CDR3 DNA follows: TGTGCCAGCACCCCAATATACCTCGAGGAAAAACTGTTTTTT. Encoded protein: CASTPIYLEEKLFF.

The rearrangement uses TRBV20-1 and TRBJ1-3; D is unclear. The germline V gene has CDR1 DFQATT and CDR2 SNEGSKA (reference sequence). This CDR3 comprises 12 residues. CDR3 protein: CSVGAARNTIYF. In DNA form, the CDR3 reads TGCAGCGTTGGCGCGGCGCGGAATACCATATATTTT.

This sequence joins TRBV7-9 and TRBJ2-3; the match to TRBD1 covers 8 bases. The germline gives CDR1 SEHNR, CDR2 FQNEAQ (reference sequence). J was trimmed by 2 bases and V by 5 bases; bases with no gene match: 9. The CDR3 spans 16 residues. The CDR3 is CASSKTGDLPTDTQYF. The CDR3 DNA reads as TGTGCCAGCAGCAAGACAGGGGACCTACCCACAGATACGCAGTATTTT.

This clonotype occurred many times. The chain couples TRBV20-1 to TRBJ2-5, with D perhaps TRBD2 (6 bases). The CDR3 runs 16 residues. Germline CDR1 is DFQATT and CDR2 is SNEGSKA (reference sequence). Trimming shortened V by 3 bases and J by 5 bases, and 22 bases separated the two germline ends. The CDR3 sequence is CSASGASGELRETQYF. The CDR3 region has the DNA TGCAGTGCTAGTGGGGCGTCGGGGGAGCTGAGGGAGACCCAGTACTTC.

Turning to this clonotype: At one end, the junction sequence differs from germline, possibly due to a read error. The chain has TRBV19 and TRBJ1-6; D is unresolved. Germline V gene data show CDR1 as LNHDA and CDR2 as SQIVND (reference sequence). This CDR3 region has 14 residues. CDR3 region: CASSTGPLDSPLTF. The CDR3 DNA reads as TGTGCCAGTAGTACAGGACCATTAGACTCTCCACTCACCTTT. The full variable domain, in which reference TRBV19 and TRBJ1-6 provide the parts outside the CDR3, is DGGITQSPKYLFRKEGQNVTLSCEQNLNHDAMYWYRQDPGQGLRLIYYSQIVNDFQKGDIAEGYSVSREKKESFPLTVTSAQKNPTAFYLCASSTGPLDSPLTFGNGTRLTVT.

This clonotype was counted a few times. A read error may explain this, as a much larger clone is one base away. The chain combines TRBV7-2 with TRBJ1-1; D possibly corresponds to TRBD1 (5 bases). V was trimmed by 7 bases and J by 6 bases, leaving 21 bases between them. Germline lookup yields CDR1 SGHTA and CDR2 FQGNSA. The CDR3 runs 15 residues. The CDR3 loop is CASISHGGEGSEAFF. CDR3 nucleotides: TGTGCCAGCATCTCCCACGGAGGCGAGGGGTCTGAAGCTTTCTTT.

This chain joins TRBV7-4 and TRBJ1-5; a possible D gene is TRBD1 (5 bases). V lost 5 bases and J lost 16, with 27 bases in between. This CDR3 has 15 amino acids. Germline V lookup: CDR1 SGHVT, CDR2 SQSDAQ. The CDR3 DNA is TGTGCCAGCAGCAAAGAGTGGGGCGGGACTCAGCGCCACCATTTT. Amino acid sequence: CASSKEWGGTQRHHF.

As for this clonotype: The junction departs from germline at one end; a sequencing error may be responsible. The chain employs TRBV7-2 and TRBJ1-5; no reliable D call. The length of the CDR3 is 13 residues. CDR1 is SGHTA and CDR2 is FQGNSA in the germline V gene. This chain's CDR3 is CASSWVRDQPLHF. In DNA, the CDR3 is TGTGCCAGTAGCTGGGTAAGAGATCAGCCCCTTCATTTT. Combining the CDR3 with reference TRBV7-2 and TRBJ1-5 gives the whole variable domain GAGVSQSPSNKVTEKGKDVELRCDPISGHTALYWYRQSLGQGLEFLIYFQGNSAPDKSGLPSDRFSAERTGGSVSTLTIQRTQQEDSAVYLCASSWVRDQPLHFGDGTRLSIL.

Note on this clonotype: The junction differs from germline at one of its ends, possibly a read error. V usage is TRBV20-1 and J usage is TRBJ1-6; 7 bases agree with TRBD1. The CDR3 length is 13 residues. From germline, CDR1 is DFQATT and CDR2 SNEGSKA (reference sequence). The CDR3 loop is CSARETGNSSLHF. The CDR3 bases are TGCAGTGCTAGGGAGACAGGGAATTCATCCCTCCACTTT.

This chain joins TRBV15 and TRBJ1-1; the D is unclear. CDR1 and CDR2 (germline): LNHNV, YYDKDF (reference sequence). There are 17 residues in the CDR3. V gave up 0 bases and J gave up 0 bases, with 14 bases separating them. This CDR3 reads CATSRDGGVGLNTEAFF. The DNA of the CDR3 is TGTGCCACCAGCAGAGATGGCGGCGTTGGCCTGAACACTGAAGCTTTCTTT.

The table lists this clonotype with many counts. This rearrangement joins TRBV3-1 to TRBJ2-7; 7 positions agree with TRBD2. Trimming took 5 bases from V and 4 from J; bases not matched to a gene: 11. In germline, CDR1 is LGHDT, CDR2 YNNKEL (reference sequence). CDR3 size: 15 residues. DNA for the CDR3: TGTGCCAGCAGCGAGACTGGAGCGGGGCTGTACGAGCAGTACTTC. This encodes CASSETGAGLYEQYF.

This clonotype is a singleton in its sample. Relative to the germline gene, one junction end is altered; a read error may explain this. This chain joins TRBV7-2 and TRBJ2-5; TRBD2 might be the D (7 bases). The CDR3 length is 14 residues. CDR1 SGHTA and CDR2 FQGNSA come from the germline V gene. Here the CDR3 DNA reads TGCGCCAGCAGCGCCCGGGGGGCCCAAGAGACCCAGTACTTC. It is translated as CASSARGAQETQYF.

In its sample, this clonotype was seen many times. This chain uses TRBV19 with TRBJ1-2; D remains ambiguous. Deletions cut 3 bases from V and 1 base from J, with 9 bases between. Germline V gene data show CDR1 as LNHDA and CDR2 as SQIVND (reference sequence). This CDR3 spans 14 amino acids. The CDR3 DNA sequence: TGTGCCAGTAGTATTCTCCTGGGTAACTATGGCTACACCTTC. Translated: CASSILLGNYGYTF.

This clonotype has ten or more counts. The rearrangement uses TRBV5-1 and TRBJ1-6; weak D call: TRBD1 (6 bases). The CDR3 runs 15 residues. Germline V CDR1 and CDR2: SGHRS, YFSETQ. Deletions cut 4 bases from V and 7 bases from J, with 15 bases between. The CDR3 nucleotides read TGCGCCAGCAGCCAAGGAAGCGGACAGAATTCACCCCTCCACTTT. It translates to CASSQGSGQNSPLHF.

In the case of this clonotype: A junction end diverges from the germline sequence, so it may reflect a read error. The gene calls are TRBV7-3 and TRBJ1-5; D is unclear. The length of the CDR3 is 14 residues. Germline V CDR1 and CDR2: SGHTA, FQGTGA. CDR3 sequence: CASSLRPADDPEHF. The CDR3 coding sequence is TGTGCCAGCAGCTTAAGACCGGCGGACGACCCTGAGCACTTT.

The chain recombines TRBV5-6 with TRBJ1-4, with D unclear. This CDR3 has 17 amino acids. V was pared by 2 bases and J by 2 bases, with 16 bases between. The V gene's germline CDR1 is SGHDT and CDR2 YYEEEE. For the CDR3, the DNA is TGTGCCAGCAGCTTTCTAGCGATATCTGGGACTAATGAAAAACTGTTTTTT. Translating gives CASSFLAISGTNEKLFF.